Each of the 21 T cell receptor beta chains below was sequenced from the same sample in a study of monozygotic twins with inflammatory bowel disease. TCRdb re-called the 5' RACE reads and shows each CDR3 protein once, DNA omitted. The sample includes roughly 200,000 distinct CDR3 sequences. The sample comprised blood. The receptor set was obtained from a human donor with ulcerative colitis or Crohn's disease, or a healthy co-twin of an affected twin (not recorded which).

The chain is built from TRBV19 and TRBJ2-7; lacking DNA, the TRBD1 call made by TCRdb goes unchecked. There are 17 residues in the CDR3. In germline, CDR1 is LNHDA, CDR2 SQIVND (reference sequence). The CDR3 here is CASSMYLRQGGRYEQYF.

V and J are TRBV28 and TRBJ2-1. Looked up from germline, CDR1 is MDHEN and CDR2 is SYDVKM. This CDR3 has 14 amino acids. CDR3 amino acids: CASSDIGLYNEQFF.

CDR3 in amino acids: CSIQALAGDEQFF. This chain uses TRBV29-1 with TRBJ2-1. Germline CDR1 and CDR2: SQVTM and ANQGSEA. The CDR3 has 13 amino acids.

The V gene is TRBV28, the J gene TRBJ2-3; TCRdb gives TRBD2 as the D gene, but with no DNA this cannot be confirmed. CDR3 length equals 16 residues. Germline V lookup: CDR1 MDHEN, CDR2 SYDVKM. The CDR3 loop reads CASSLELAGGTDTQYF.

The V call is TRBV19, the J call TRBJ2-5; the D gene TCRdb calls, TRBD2, cannot be checked with no DNA. CDR1 is LNHDA, CDR2 SQIVND, per germline (reference sequence). This CDR3 is 15 amino acids long. The CDR3 is CASSMRTSAEETQYF.

CDR3 protein: CASSFKGLSTEAFF. The chain has TRBV6-2 or TRBV6-3 and TRBJ1-1; TCRdb's D call of TRBD1 is untestable without DNA. Germline CDR1 MNHEY, CDR2 SVGEGT. The length of the CDR3 is 14 residues.

The rearrangement uses TRBV28 and TRBJ2-1; the TCRdb D gene call, TRBD1, has no DNA to confirm it. Germline CDR1 is MDHEN and CDR2 is SYDVKM. This CDR3 has 15 residues. The CDR3 loop reads CASRTGTGVLGEQFF.

V usage is TRBV29-1 and J usage is TRBJ2-1; TCRdb proposes TRBD2, but this gene call is untestable without DNA. There are 16 residues in the CDR3. Germline assignment: CDR1 SQVTM and CDR2 ANQGSEA. The CDR3: CSVDILAGGRNNEQFF.

The CDR3 loop is CSAPIKPGGQPQHF. The chain carries TRBV20-1 and TRBJ1-5. The CDR3 length is 14 residues. Germline V gene sequence: CDR1 DFQATT, CDR2 SNEGSKA (reference sequence).

This chain uses TRBV7-2 with TRBJ1-4; TCRdb returns TRBD1, unconfirmable since there is no DNA. Germline V gives CDR1 SGHTA, CDR2 FQGNSA. The CDR3 contains 15 residues. CDR3 residues: CASSSHRGQGEKLFF.

The CDR3 sequence: CASSQVEEQETQYF. This chain joins TRBV4-1 and TRBJ2-5. CDR3 length equals 14 residues. Germline loops: CDR1 MGHRA, CDR2 YSYEKL.

The V and J genes are TRBV4-2 and TRBJ2-3; as DNA is missing, the TRBD2 call by TCRdb cannot be tested. The CDR3 length is 17 residues. Per the germline V gene, CDR1 is LGHNA and CDR2 is YNFKEQ. This chain's CDR3 is CASSRTGLAGGADTQYF.

The chain couples TRBV6-1 to TRBJ2-2; TCRdb selects TRBD2, and the lack of DNA leaves this call unchecked. CDR1 MNHNS and CDR2 SASEGT come from the germline V gene. The CDR3 contains 16 residues. CDR3: CASRTLGLADTGELFF.

The genes are TRBV28 and TRBJ2-7; checking the TCRdb D call of TRBD2 is not possible without DNA. The germline gives CDR1 MDHEN, CDR2 SYDVKM. The CDR3 has 16 residues. CDR3 residues: CASSGLAGDTPYEQYF.

The chain employs TRBV6-6 and TRBJ2-3; with no DNA, the TCRdb D assignment of TRBD2 cannot be verified. Germline-derived CDR1 and CDR2 are MNHNY and SVGAGI (reference sequence). This CDR3 has 13 amino acids. The CDR3 region is CASSYDSPDTQYF.

The CDR3: CASIQFSGGAEAGELFF. This chain connects TRBV6-1 to TRBJ2-2; the TCRdb call, TRBD2, lacks DNA for checking. CDR1 MNHNS and CDR2 SASEGT come from the germline V gene. The CDR3 covers 17 residues.

The chain couples TRBV27 to TRBJ1-6; as DNA is missing, the TRBD1 call by TCRdb cannot be tested. This CDR3 region has 15 residues. CDR1 is MNHEY, CDR2 SMNVEV, per germline (reference sequence). The CDR3 loop is CASSLGGLYNSPLHF.

J is TRBJ2-2 and V is TRBV7-2; TCRdb gives TRBD1 as the D gene, but with no DNA this cannot be confirmed. This CDR3 is 16 amino acids long. The V gene's germline CDR1 is SGHTA and CDR2 FQGNSA. The CDR3: CASSYLPGQVTGELFF.

CDR3 loop: CASSQRALLSGANVLTF. The gene calls are TRBV7-9 and TRBJ2-6; TCRdb calls TRBD2, which cannot be checked without DNA. Germline V gives CDR1 SEHNR, CDR2 FQNEAQ (reference sequence). CDR3 length: 17 amino acids.

The rearrangement uses TRBV25-1 and TRBJ1-3. Germline CDR1 reads MGHDK; CDR2 reads SYGVNS. CDR3 length equals 13 residues. CDR3: CASSEPARNTIYF.

The V call is TRBV29-1, the J call TRBJ2-7; TCRdb picks TRBD2, but there is no DNA to check that call. The V gene's germline CDR1 is SQVTM and CDR2 ANQGSEA. The CDR3 runs to 13 residues. CDR3 sequence reads: CSARLADAYEQYF.